These T cell receptor beta chains were read from a single sample in a study of cytomegalovirus exposure and HLA in healthy donors. Generated by immunoSEQ multiplex PCR, the TCRdb table keeps only in-frame clones and is missing some. The sample shows under 130,000 clones, 60% to 85% of them seen only once. The sequenced sample consisted of PBMCs. The source is a female donor in good health and CMV-seropositive. CDR3s include the opening cysteine and the closing phenylalanine or tryptophan. D genes are given only for firm matches. Size is omitted from some rows. Given values are once, few, many or a class for expanded clones.

clone size,V gene,J gene,D gene,CDR3 protein,CDR3 DNA
.,TRBV19,TRBJ1-1,.,CASSSFPSRENTEAFF,TGTGCCAGTAGTAGTTTCCCCTCTCGGGAGAACACTGAAGCTTTCTTT
.,TRBV14,TRBJ1-2,TRBD1,CASSQDNRGRGYGYTF,TGTGCCAGCAGCCAAGATAACAGGGGGCGAGGCTATGGCTACACCTTC
.,TRBV6-1,TRBJ2-3,.,CASSEDAATDTQYF,TGTGCCAGCAGTGAAGACGCGGCCACAGATACGCAGTATTTT
.,TRBV4-1,TRBJ2-3,TRBD2,CASSQDGTSGPTDTQYF,TGCGCCAGCAGCCAAGATGGGACTAGCGGGCCCACAGATACGCAGTATTTT
.,TRBV7-9,TRBJ2-5,TRBD1,CASSWTGEETQYF,TGTGCCAGCAGCTGGACAGGGGAAGAGACCCAGTACTTC
few,TRBV5-4,TRBJ2-5,TRBD2,CASSRGGGAREAQYF,TGTGCCAGCAGCAGGGGCGGGGGGGCTAGAGAGGCCCAGTACTTC
.,TRBV15,TRBJ1-1,TRBD1,CATSRGDRENTEAFF,TGTGCCACCAGCAGGGGGGACAGAGAGAACACTGAAGCTTTCTTT
.,TRBV7-2,TRBJ2-7,.,CASSLAPRGEQYF,TGTGCCAGCAGCTTAGCCCCGCGGGGCGAGCAGTACTTC
.,TRBV10-3,TRBJ1-4,TRBD1,CAISGTGVPNEKLFF,TGTGCCATCAGTGGGACAGGGGTACCTAATGAAAAACTGTTTTTT
.,TRBV30,TRBJ2-2,.,CAWSVLQGTTGELFF,TGTGCCTGGAGTGTATTACAGGGAACCACCGGGGAGCTGTTTTTT
.,TRBV28,TRBJ2-2,.,CASSLGGGHTGELFF,TGTGCCAGCAGCCTCGGAGGCGGACACACCGGGGAGCTGTTTTTT